These 29 T cell receptor beta chains were all obtained from the same sample, sequenced in a study of shared clonotypes between healthy human individuals (dated by TCRdb to about 2020). Receptors were amplified or captured by the immunoSEQ multiplex PCR assay. Held by TCRdb, this immuneACCESS table contains in-frame sequences only and omits some clones. Under half of the omission traces to an unresolved V gene where checked; the cause of the rest is unknown. The sample table records roughly 2.2 million clones; more than 85% of these occur just once. The ten largest clones take up about 0.39% of the sample. Source material: naive CD4+ T cells from PBMCs. The sample's cell subset or site label, in plain terms: CD45RA+ positively selected. The receptors were sampled from a man between 18 and 35 years old in good health. Some clones in this sample may be carry-over from other donors' samples.

The genes are TRBV20-1 and TRBJ2-1, with D hard to call. There are 11 residues in the CDR3. Per the germline V gene, CDR1 is DFQATT and CDR2 is SNEGSKA (reference sequence). Trimming stripped 3 bases from V and 9 bases from J, with 9 bases between. CDR3 amino acids: CSASSLGEQFF. The CDR3 DNA follows: TGCAGTGCTAGTTCCCTTGGTGAGCAGTTCTTC.

The CDR3 sequence is CASSLGPPGAEQYF. The CDR3 DNA reads TGCGCCAGCAGCCTGGGACCCCCTGGGGCCGAGCAGTACTTC. The chain links TRBV5-1 to TRBJ2-7; possibly TRBD1 or TRBD2 for D (5 bases each). The CDR3 is 14 amino acids. V shed 4 bases and J shed 6 bases, with 17 bases lying between them. Looked up from germline, CDR1 is SGHRS and CDR2 is YFSETQ.

This chain connects TRBV28 to TRBJ2-7; 11 bases match TRBD2. J lost 6 bases, V lost 1 base, and 5 bases had no gene match. The CDR3 is 15 residues long. Germline values: CDR1 MDHEN, CDR2 SYDVKM. CDR3 sequence: CASSLYLAGGGEQYF. The CDR3 region has the DNA TGTGCCAGCAGTTTATACCTAGCGGGAGGTGGCGAGCAGTACTTC.

V is TRBV13 and J is TRBJ2-7; perhaps TRBD1 as D (6 bases). The V gene's germline CDR1 is PRHDT and CDR2 FYEKMQ (reference sequence). V dropped 3 bases and J dropped 4 bases, with 16 bases sitting between them. CDR3 length: 15 residues. CDR3 nucleotides: TGTGCCAGCAGCTTTCAAAGTAGGGGGATTTACGAGCAGTACTTC. Translated: CASSFQSRGIYEQYF. The complete variable domain, with remaining parts taken from reference TRBV13 and TRBJ2-7, reads AAGVIQSPRHLIKEKRETATLKCYPIPRHDTVYWYQQGPGQDPQFLISFYEKMQSDKGSIPDRFSAQQFSDYHSELNMSSLELGDSALYFCASSFQSRGIYEQYFGPGTRLTVT.

The genes are TRBV4-1 and TRBJ1-4; D not certain. CDR3 length: 17 amino acids. Germline CDR1 is MGHRA and CDR2 is YSYEKL. V lost 4 bases, J lost 0 bases, and 15 bases lay in between. CDR3 residues: CASSPPRPGATNEKLFF. The CDR3 coding sequence is TGCGCCAGCAGCCCTCCCCGCCCAGGTGCAACTAATGAAAAACTGTTTTTT.

The chain couples TRBV29-1 to TRBJ2-3; TRBD2 matches 12 bases. The CDR3 has 19 amino acids. V lost 6 bases, J lost 1 base, and 17 bases stayed unmatched. Germline CDR1 is SQVTM and CDR2 is ANQGSEA. CDR3 loop: CSVHLPSGRAGRGTDTQYF. DNA for the CDR3: TGCAGCGTCCACCTCCCTAGCGGGAGGGCCGGGCGTGGCACAGATACGCAGTATTTT.

This chain joins TRBV28 and TRBJ2-7; the D gene could be TRBD1 or TRBD2 (5 bases each). V lost 6 bases and J 4 bases, leaving 13 bases between the germline ends. Germline CDR1 and CDR2: MDHEN and SYDVKM. CDR3 length equals 13 residues. This chain's CDR3 is CASSRPGRYEQYF. Here the CDR3 DNA reads TGTGCCAGCAGCCGACCGGGACGTTACGAGCAGTACTTC.

The chain uses TRBV5-8 and TRBJ2-5, with TRBD1 matching over 8 bases. The CDR3 runs to 15 residues. Germline V gene sequence: CDR1 SGHTS, CDR2 YDEGEE. The trim removed 4 bases at V and 5 bases at J, leaving 10 bases unmatched. The CDR3 DNA is TGTGCCAGCAGCCCCCGAACAGGGGGAAGGGAGACCCAGTACTTC. This codes for CASSPRTGGRETQYF.

V gene TRBV5-5 combines with J gene TRBJ2-7; no definite D call. The CDR3 is made up of 15 amino acids. V was trimmed by 0 bases and J by 3 bases, leaving 13 bases between them. The germline V gene encodes CDR1 SGHKS and CDR2 YYEKEE (reference sequence). Written as DNA, the CDR3 is TGTGCCAGCAGCTTGGGTCCAGTCGAAAACTACGAGCAGTACTTC. It yields the protein CASSLGPVENYEQYF.

V gene TRBV27 combines with J gene TRBJ1-2; D is undetermined. The germline CDR1 and CDR2 sequences are MNHEY and SMNVEV (reference sequence). This CDR3 contains 15 residues. Trimming removed 3 bases at V and 2 bases at J, with 13 bases between. Here the CDR3 DNA reads TGTGCCAGCAGTTTCCGGCGAGGATCAAACTATGGCTACACCTTC. It specifies CASSFRRGSNYGYTF.

The rearrangement joins TRBV7-9 to TRBJ2-5; 9 nucleotides align to TRBD2. The CDR3 runs 15 residues. V gave up 0 bases and J gave up 5 bases; unmatched junction bases: 4. Looked up from germline, CDR1 is SEHNR and CDR2 is FQNEAQ (reference sequence). The CDR3 loop is CASSLASGRGETQYF. CDR3 coding DNA: TGTGCCAGCAGCTTAGCTAGCGGGAGAGGGGAGACCCAGTACTTC.

The chain combines TRBV5-1 with TRBJ1-3; 9 bases are a match to TRBD1. The CDR3 consists of 17 residues. In germline, CDR1 is SGHRS, CDR2 YFSETQ. J lost 0 bases, V lost 3 bases, and 7 bases had no gene match. The CDR3 spells CASSSQGAVVSGNTIYF. In DNA form, the CDR3 reads TGCGCCAGCAGCTCACAGGGGGCGGTCGTCTCTGGAAACACCATATATTTT.

The genes are TRBV28 and TRBJ2-2; D remains ambiguous. V was trimmed by 7 bases and J by 2 bases, leaving 17 bases between them. The CDR3 length is 16 residues. Germline loops: CDR1 MDHEN, CDR2 SYDVKM. The CDR3 nucleotides are TGTGCCAGCACCCTCCTGCGCCCACAAAACACCGGGGAGCTGTTTTTT. It specifies CASTLLRPQNTGELFF.

CDR3 nucleotide sequence: TGTGCCATCAGTGATCTTCCGGGATCGAACACCGGGGAGCTGTTTTTT. Encoded protein: CAISDLPGSNTGELFF. The rearrangement uses TRBV10-3 and TRBJ2-2; weak D call: TRBD2 (5 bases). CDR3 length: 16 amino acids. In germline, CDR1 is ENHRY, CDR2 SYGVKD. V was trimmed by 3 bases and J by 0 bases, leaving 11 bases between them.

V and J are TRBV18 and TRBJ1-2; 7 positions agree with TRBD1. The CDR3 runs to 15 residues. Germline CDR1 KGHSH, CDR2 LQKENI. With V trimmed by 3 bases and J by 8 bases, 12 bases remained unmatched. The CDR3 region is CASSPTTQGESGYTF. Here the CDR3 DNA reads TGTGCCAGCTCACCGACGACCCAGGGGGAGAGCGGCTACACCTTC. Full variable domain (outside the CDR3, taken from reference TRBV18 and TRBJ1-2): NAGVMQNPRHLVRRRGQEARLRCSPMKGHSHVYWYRQLPEEGLKFMVYLQKENIIDESGMPKERFSAEFPKEGPSILRIQQVVRGDSAAYFCASSPTTQGESGYTFGSGTRLTVV.

Note on this clone: The same CDR3 arises from other DNA sequences in this sample as well. The chain links TRBV9 to TRBJ2-1, with 9 bases aligning to TRBD2. Germline V gives CDR1 SGDLS, CDR2 YYNGEE. The CDR3 is 15 amino acids. V was clipped by 3 bases and J by 1 base; unmatched bases: 2. CDR3 residues: CASSAAGGSYNEQFF. The CDR3, as DNA: TGTGCCAGCAGCGCCGCGGGAGGGTCCTACAATGAGCAGTTCTTC.

Regarding this clone: Given a much more abundant clone one base away, this may be a read error. The V gene is TRBV28, the J gene TRBJ2-5; D is unclear. The J call may be faulty, since TRBJ2-7 better matches the DNA end. This CDR3 is built from 11 residues. Germline CDR1 and CDR2: MDHEN and SYDVKM. Written as DNA, the CDR3 is TGTGCCAGCAGTTTAAGGTACGAGCAGTACTTC. Translated: CASSLRYEQYF.

The rearrangement links TRBV7-8 to TRBJ2-3; 8 bases are shared with TRBD1. V dropped 5 bases and J dropped 2; count of bases not matched to a gene: 9. The CDR3 sequence is 16 residues long. The germline gives CDR1 SGHVS, CDR2 FQNEAQ. CDR3 sequence: CASSTRQGSFTDTQYF. The CDR3 nucleotides are TGTGCCAGCAGCACCCGACAGGGGAGCTTCACAGATACGCAGTATTTT.

This chain uses TRBV19 with TRBJ1-2; 7 positions match TRBD1. The junction had 7 bases not matched to a gene; V was cut back by 6 bases and J by 3 bases. The V gene's germline CDR1 is LNHDA and CDR2 SQIVND (reference sequence). The length of the CDR3 is 14 residues. CDR3 residues: CASRGTVPYYGYTF. Written as DNA, the CDR3 is TGTGCCAGTAGGGGGACAGTTCCTTACTATGGCTACACCTTC.

This rearrangement joins TRBV5-1 to TRBJ2-2; no clear D. V shed 7 bases and J shed 2 bases, with 6 bases lying between them. Germline loops: CDR1 SGHRS, CDR2 YFSETQ. This CDR3 spans 12 amino acids. CDR3 sequence reads: CASQENTGELFF. Written as DNA, the CDR3 is TGCGCCAGCCAAGAAAACACCGGGGAGCTGTTTTTT.

Remarks on this clone: Other DNA sequences in this sample translate to the same CDR3. This chain connects TRBV9 to TRBJ2-3; D is undetermined. Germline V lookup: CDR1 SGDLS, CDR2 YYNGEE. The V gene lost 3 bases and the J gene lost 6 bases, with 8 bases spanning the gap. This CDR3 comprises 12 residues. Here the CDR3 reads CASSASTDTQYF. For the CDR3, the DNA is TGTGCCAGCAGCGCCAGTACGGATACGCAGTATTTT.

V and J are TRBV7-2 and TRBJ1-5, with D perhaps matching TRBD1 (6 bases). Germline V gene sequence: CDR1 SGHTA, CDR2 FQGNSA. The CDR3 totals 14 residues. The V and J ends lost 6 bases and 0 bases respectively, with 9 bases between them. DNA of the CDR3: TGTGCCAGCAGTTACAGGGCTAGCAATCAGCCCCAGCATTTT. As protein: CASSYRASNQPQHF.

V is TRBV6-6 and J is TRBJ2-1; possibly TRBD1 for D (5 bases). CDR1 is MNHNY and CDR2 is SVGAGI in the germline V gene (reference sequence). The CDR3 sequence is 14 residues long. The V end lost 6 bases, the J end lost 1 base, and 10 bases lay between the germline ends. The CDR3 sequence is CASRKGLSYNEQFF. The DNA for the CDR3 is TGTGCCAGCAGAAAGGGGTTGTCCTACAATGAGCAGTTCTTC.

The CDR3 here is CASSLGGGTDNQPQHF. CDR3 bases: TGCGCCAGCAGCTTGGGTGGGGGGACGGACAATCAGCCCCAGCATTTT. The genes are TRBV5-1 and TRBJ1-5; D possibly corresponds to TRBD1 (5 bases). V dropped 0 bases and J dropped 3 bases, with 13 bases sitting between them. The length of the CDR3 is 16 residues. CDR1 is SGHRS, CDR2 YFSETQ, per germline.

The chain recombines TRBV7-6 with TRBJ2-5; D gene ambiguous. Trimming pared 1 base from V and 4 bases from J, leaving 7 bases between. CDR3 length equals 13 residues. Per germline, CDR1 SGHVS and CDR2 FNYEAQ. CDR3 sequence reads: CASSLDRGETQYF. The CDR3 DNA reads as TGTGCCAGCAGCTTAGACAGAGGAGAGACCCAGTACTTC.

The V gene is TRBV5-1, the J gene TRBJ2-7, with 7 bases that match TRBD1. V was clipped by 3 bases and J by 7 bases; unmatched bases: 13. CDR1 is SGHRS, CDR2 YFSETQ, per germline. The CDR3 runs 15 residues. The CDR3 DNA follows: TGCGCCAGCAGCTCCAGCGGACAGGAGGCTAGGGAGCAGTACTTC. Translated: CASSSSGQEAREQYF.

The chain recombines TRBV5-1 with TRBJ1-2; the D gene is possibly TRBD1 (5 bases). This CDR3 is 12 amino acids long. Trimming took 2 bases from V and 7 from J, leaving 9 bases between them. Looked up from germline, CDR1 is SGHRS and CDR2 is YFSETQ. The chain's CDR3 is CASSLGVSGYTF. In DNA form, the CDR3 reads TGCGCCAGCAGCTTAGGGGTTAGTGGCTACACCTTC.

The rearrangement links TRBV28 to TRBJ1-1; no clear D gene. Trimming shortened V by 8 bases and J by 0 bases, and 4 bases separated the two germline ends. From germline, CDR1 is MDHEN and CDR2 SYDVKM. There are 11 residues in the CDR3. CDR3 DNA: TGTGCCAGCTGGATGAACACTGAAGCTTTCTTT. Its protein product is CASWMNTEAFF. The full variable domain, its missing parts supplied by reference TRBV28 and TRBJ1-1, is DVKVTQSSRYLVKRTGEKVFLECVQDMDHENMFWYRQDPGLGLRLIYFSYDVKMKEKGDIPEGYSVSREKKERFSLILESASTNQTSMYLCASWMNTEAFFGQGTRLTVV.

The rearrangement uses TRBV14 and TRBJ2-7; the match to TRBD2 covers 13 bases. V was clipped by 1 base and J by 6 bases; unmatched bases: 6. Germline-derived CDR1 and CDR2 are SGHDN and FVKESK. The CDR3 spans 16 residues. CDR3: CASSQGTTSGRGEQYF. DNA for the CDR3: TGTGCCAGCAGCCAAGGTACTACTAGCGGGAGGGGCGAGCAGTACTTC.